This TCR beta chain was observed in a study of T-cell reconstitution after alpha-beta-depleted transplantation in children. This clonotype was seen a handful of times. Preparation of the TCRbeta library involved a method that used unique molecular identifiers. TCRdb redid the calling of the PCR reads with MiXCR, one entry per CDR3 protein. The sample comprises hundreds of thousands of distinct CDR3 sequences, over 10% of which are singletons, and around 2.2% rests with the top ten. The receptor was isolated from a male patient aged 5 to 17 who had a stem cell transplant for acute myeloid leukemia, so the T cells may come from the graft donor. The input for sequencing was PBMCs, mostly from graft donor cells, taken 360 days after TCRalphabeta/CD19-depleted stem cell transplant.

Here the CDR3 DNA reads TGCAGTGCTAGCGTCCCATCTGGGGCCAACGTCCTGACTTTC. Encoded protein: CSASVPSGANVLTF. The chain couples TRBV20-1 to TRBJ2-6; no clear D. The ends were cut back, 3 bases at V and 1 base at J, with 7 bases in the middle. This CDR3 comprises 14 residues. Germline values: CDR1 DFQATT, CDR2 SNEGSKA (reference sequence).